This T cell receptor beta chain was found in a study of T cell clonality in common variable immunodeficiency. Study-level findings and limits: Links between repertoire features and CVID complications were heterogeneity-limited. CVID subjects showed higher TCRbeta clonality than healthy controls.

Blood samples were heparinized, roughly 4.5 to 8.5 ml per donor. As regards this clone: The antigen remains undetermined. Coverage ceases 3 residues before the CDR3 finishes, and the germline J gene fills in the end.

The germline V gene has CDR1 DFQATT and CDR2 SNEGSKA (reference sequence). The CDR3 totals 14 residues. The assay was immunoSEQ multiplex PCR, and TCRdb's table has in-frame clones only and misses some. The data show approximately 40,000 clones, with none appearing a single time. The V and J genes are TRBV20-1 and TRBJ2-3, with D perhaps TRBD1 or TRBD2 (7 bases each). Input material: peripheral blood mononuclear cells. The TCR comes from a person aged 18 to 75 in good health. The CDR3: CSAHQGGGNQPQYF. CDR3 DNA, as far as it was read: TGCAGTGCTCATCAGGGAGGGGGCAATCAGCCG.